This record covers a single T cell receptor beta chain. Donors likely had unrecorded immune exposures despite being nominally healthy when sampled. The data stem from a study of cytomegalovirus exposure and HLA in healthy donors. The PCR ran on 60 Vbeta and 13 Jbeta primers. Assay used: immunoSEQ multiplex PCR; TCRdb lists only in-frame clones, some missing. The table has roughly 160,000 clones, roughly three quarters seen once. Germline-derived CDR1 and CDR2 are LNHDA and SQIVND (reference sequence). V lost 3 bases and J lost 4; bases outside the gene matches: 7. This CDR3 is built from 15 residues. The gene calls are TRBV19 and TRBJ1-1; TRBD1 aligns across 8 bases. The sequencing input was PBMCs. This clonotype was sampled from a man younger than 35 in good health and CMV-seropositive. CDR3 nucleotide sequence: TGTGCCAGTAGTATCGGGACAGGAAGTCCCACTGAAGCTTTCTTT. Its protein product is CASSIGTGSPTEAFF.